A single sample is the source of the 15 T cell receptor beta chains below, sequenced in a study of OX40 agonist ivuxolimab in advanced cancers. The assay was immunoSEQ multiplex PCR, and TCRdb's table has in-frame clones only and misses some. The data hold more than 45,000 clones, with about 81% observed a single time. This material consisted of CD4+ or CD8+ T cells sorted from blood, taken in a trial of the OX40 agonist ivuxolimab. All receptors come from an adult with an advanced solid tumor such as melanoma, head and neck, liver or kidney cancer.

V is TRBV7-8 and J is TRBJ2-5, with TRBD1 matching 8 bases. The DNA end lines up better with TRBJ2-7; the J call may be wrong. Germline V CDR1 and CDR2: SGHVS, FQNEAQ. The CDR3 runs 14 residues. The CDR3 sequence is CASSGGTGDYEQYF. In nucleotides, the CDR3 is TGTGCCAGCAGCGGGGGGACAGGAGACTACGAGCAGTACTTC.

Concerning this clone itself: This sample includes further DNA sequences coding for the same CDR3. This chain joins TRBV6-6 and TRBJ1-5, with D possibly TRBD1 on 5 matching bases. This CDR3 comprises 13 residues. Trimming removed 5 bases at V and 11 bases at J, with 16 bases between. The germline V gene encodes CDR1 MNHNY and CDR2 SVGAGI (reference sequence). This CDR3 is CASSVQGVAAQHF. Here the CDR3 DNA reads TGTGCCAGCAGTGTTCAGGGAGTCGCAGCCCAGCATTTT.

V and J are TRBV5-6 and TRBJ1-3; D remains unclear. This CDR3 has 14 residues. The V and J ends lost 2 bases and 1 base respectively, with 7 bases between them. CDR1 and CDR2 from the germline V gene are SGHDT and YYEEEE. The CDR3 coding sequence is TGTGCCAGCAGCTTAACGCTATCTGGAAACACCATATATTTT. It specifies CASSLTLSGNTIYF. Full variable domain (rest looked up from reference TRBV5-6 and TRBJ1-3): DAGVTQSPTHLIKTRGQQVTLRCSPKSGHDTVSWYQQALGQGPQFIFQYYEEEERQRGNFPDRFSGHQFPNYSSELNVNALLLGDSALYLCASSLTLSGNTIYFGEGSWLTVV.

This chain uses TRBV27 with TRBJ1-2, with TRBD1 matching over 8 bases. Germline CDR1 MNHEY, CDR2 SMNVEV (reference sequence). V lost 6 bases and J lost 4; bases outside the gene matches: 7. The CDR3 totals 14 residues. The CDR3 DNA is TGTGCCAGCAGCCCACAGGGGGTTGCCTATGGCTACACCTTC. Translation: CASSPQGVAYGYTF.

This sequence joins TRBV30 and TRBJ1-3; no firm D call. From germline, CDR1 is GTSNPN and CDR2 SVGIG (reference sequence). The CDR3 totals 13 residues. Trimming shortened V by 4 bases and J by 0 bases, and 7 bases separated the two germline ends. This CDR3 is CAWNTGSGNTIYF. DNA of the CDR3: TGTGCCTGGAACACTGGCTCTGGAAACACCATATATTTT.

This chain links TRBV7-8 with TRBJ1-2; D is undetermined. The CDR3 runs 14 residues. The V gene's germline CDR1 is SGHVS and CDR2 FQNEAQ. Trimming left V 4 bases short and J 0 bases short, with 9 bases between. This CDR3 is CASSSDMSNYGYTF. The CDR3 region has the DNA TGTGCCAGCAGCTCCGACATGTCTAACTATGGCTACACCTTC.

The chain employs TRBV7-2 and TRBJ1-5, with a weak D call TRBD1 (6 bases). Germline V gene sequence: CDR1 SGHTA, CDR2 FQGNSA. Trimming took off 5 bases at V and 7 bases at J, with 15 bases between the two ends. This CDR3 is built from 14 residues. CDR3 region: CASSQGGGRQPQHF. The CDR3 bases are TGTGCCAGCAGCCAAGGGGGGGGGCGGCAGCCCCAGCATTTT.

This clone came up a few times. The V and J genes are TRBV19 and TRBJ2-2, with D possibly TRBD1 on 5 matching bases. Germline assignment: CDR1 LNHDA and CDR2 SQIVND (reference sequence). The CDR3 has 14 residues. The germline V and J ends were trimmed by 6 bases and 4 bases, with 12 bases remaining between them. Here the CDR3 DNA reads TGTGCCAGTAGAGGTGGACAACGCACCGGGGAGCTGTTTTTT. Amino acids: CASRGGQRTGELFF.

The chain combines TRBV19 with TRBJ2-7; no clear D gene. CDR1 and CDR2 (germline): LNHDA, SQIVND (reference sequence). The CDR3 is 13 amino acids. V was cut by 3 bases and J by 1 base, with 7 bases left in between. The CDR3 spells CASSMGFSYEQYF. DNA of the CDR3: TGTGCCAGTAGTATGGGCTTTTCCTACGAGCAGTACTTC.

The chain uses TRBV11-2 and TRBJ2-1; D not resolved. V dropped 1 base and J dropped 15 bases, with 16 bases sitting between them. Germline V gene data show CDR1 as SGHAT and CDR2 as FQNNGV. This CDR3 has 13 residues. CDR3 sequence (DNA): TGTGCCAGCAGCTTAGTGTTGGGTAATGGGTTGTTCTTC. Protein product: CASSLVLGNGLFF.

The chain is built from TRBV2 and TRBJ2-5; 7 nucleotides align to TRBD2. Looked up from germline, CDR1 is SNHLY and CDR2 is FYNNEI. This CDR3 region has 14 residues. V trimming: 11 bases; J trimming: 2 bases; junction bases outside the gene matches: 11. The CDR3 reads CAWGGGWFQETQYF. As DNA, the CDR3 is TGTGCCTGGGGGGGAGGTTGGTTTCAAGAGACCCAGTACTTC.

This clone was counted once. The V call is TRBV7-7, the J call TRBJ2-7, with D perhaps assigned TRBD1 or TRBD2 (6 bases each). The CDR3 is made up of 14 amino acids. V lost 0 bases to trimming and J lost 3 bases, with 9 bases between them. Per the germline V gene, CDR1 is SSHAT and CDR2 is FNYEAQ (reference sequence). The CDR3 DNA reads as TGTGCCAGCAGCTTAGCGGGGGGCAACTACGAGCAGTACTTC. Protein: CASSLAGGNYEQYF.

This clone has only a few counts. CDR3 DNA: TGTGCCAGCCTAGAGAGACAGGGGGCGTCGGGGGAGCTGTTTTTT. Translating it yields CASLERQGASGELFF. The chain recombines TRBV2 with TRBJ2-2, with 10 bases identical to TRBD1. V trimming: 8 bases; J trimming: 8 bases; junction bases outside the gene matches: 11. Germline lookup yields CDR1 SNHLY and CDR2 FYNNEI. The CDR3 extends over 15 amino acids.

The gene calls are TRBV19 and TRBJ2-2; 8 nucleotides agree with TRBD2. Germline loops: CDR1 LNHDA, CDR2 SQIVND (reference sequence). This CDR3 has 14 residues. The junction had 7 bases not matched to a gene; V was cut back by 11 bases and J by 2 bases. CDR3 in amino acids: CAGEAGGNTGELFF. DNA for the CDR3: TGTGCCGGGGAGGCGGGAGGCAACACCGGGGAGCTGTTTTTT.

This clone was detected a few times. The J gene is TRBJ2-7, the V gene TRBV7-6, with D possibly TRBD1 on 6 matching bases. Trimming left V 2 bases short and J 3 bases short, with 17 bases between. The CDR3 sequence is 16 residues long. Looked up from germline, CDR1 is SGHVS and CDR2 is FNYEAQ. CDR3 loop: CASSLPGHRQNYEQYF. The DNA of the CDR3 is TGTGCCAGCAGCTTACCGGGACACAGACAGAACTACGAGCAGTACTTC. The complete variable domain, with remaining parts taken from reference TRBV7-6 and TRBJ2-7, reads GAGVSQSPRYKVTKRGQDVALRCDPISGHVSLYWYRQALGQGPEFLTYFNYEAQQDKSGLPNDRFSAERPEGSISTLTIQRTEQRDSAMYRCASSLPGHRQNYEQYFGPGTRLTVT.